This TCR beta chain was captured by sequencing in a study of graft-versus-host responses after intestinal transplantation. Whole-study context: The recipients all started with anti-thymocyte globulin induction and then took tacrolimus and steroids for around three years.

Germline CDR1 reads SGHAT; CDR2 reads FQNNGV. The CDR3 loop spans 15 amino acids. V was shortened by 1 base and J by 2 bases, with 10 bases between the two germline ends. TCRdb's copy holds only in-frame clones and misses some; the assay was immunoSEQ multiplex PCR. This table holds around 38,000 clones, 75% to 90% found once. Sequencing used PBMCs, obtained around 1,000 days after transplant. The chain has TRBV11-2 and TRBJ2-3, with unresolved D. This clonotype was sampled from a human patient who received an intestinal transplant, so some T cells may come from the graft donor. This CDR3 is CASSLAGSSTDTQYF. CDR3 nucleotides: TGTGCCAGCAGCTTAGCGGGCTCATCCACAGATACGCAGTATTTT.